Listed below are T cell receptor beta chains from one sample, sequenced in a study of blood T cell repertoires in COVID-19. Sequencing was performed with immunoSEQ multiplex PCR; in TCRdb, only in-frame clones are kept and a portion is missing. The sample has 250,000 to 300,000 clones, around nine tenths seen once. The sample was peripheral blood. The receptors come from a woman in her twenties or thirties with COVID-19, enrolled during active disease. CDR3s include the opening cysteine and the closing phenylalanine or tryptophan. The order of the fields is clone size, D gene, J gene, V gene, CDR3 DNA, CDR3 protein. D genes are given only for firm matches. A clone size is listed for some rows: how often the clone was seen (once, few, many), or a class if it is expanded.

NA,NA,TRBJ1-1,TRBV5-1,TGCGCCAGCAGCCCCGGGACTGCTGAAGCTTTCTTT,CASSPGTAEAFF
few,TRBD1,TRBJ1-6,TRBV27,TGTGCCAGCAGTTCTCGCACGAACAGGGGGCCAGATTCCTATAATTCACCCCTCCACTTT,CASSSRTNRGPDSYNSPLHF
NA,TRBD2,TRBJ2-2,TRBV27,TGTGCCAGCAGTTTCCGACTAGCGGGAGGGCCCCTCATTGGCGGGGAGCTGTTTTTT,CASSFRLAGGPLIGGELFF
NA,NA,TRBJ1-1,TRBV12-3/TRBV12-4,TGTGCCAGCAGTCCGCGCCGGGGTGAAGCTTTCTTT,CASSPRRGEAFF
NA,NA,TRBJ2-7,TRBV15,TGTGCCACCAGCAGAGATGCCGCGGTTACCTACGAGCAGTACTTC,CATSRDAAVTYEQYF
NA,TRBD1,TRBJ1-4,TRBV2,TGTGCCAGCAGTCGACAGGGGATCACTAATGAAAAACTGTTTTTT,CASSRQGITNEKLFF
NA,NA,TRBJ1-1,TRBV5-1,TGCGCCAGCAGCTTGGTGGCTAGGATGAACACTGAAGCTTTCTTT,CASSLVARMNTEAFF
NA,TRBD1,TRBJ1-1,TRBV30,TGTGCCTGGAGCCAGGGGACAGGGGGGAGTGAAGCTTTCTTT,CAWSQGTGGSEAFF
once,TRBD1,TRBJ2-7,TRBV6-5,TGTGCCAGCAAACGGGACAGAACCGACGGGCAGTACTTC,CASKRDRTDGQYF
NA,NA,TRBJ1-2,TRBV28,TGTGCCAGCAGTTTAGAGGCGTCTCGGGGCTACACCTTC,CASSLEASRGYTF
NA,NA,TRBJ1-2,TRBV7-8,TGTGCCAGCAGCTTACGCGGCCCCTATGGCTACACCTTC,CASSLRGPYGYTF
many,NA,TRBJ2-5,TRBV5-4,TGTGCCAGCAGCTTGAGAGAAGAGACCCAGTACTTC,CASSLREETQYF
NA,NA,TRBJ2-7,TRBV28,TGTGCCAGCAAGCGACAGGACGAGCAGTACTTC,CASKRQDEQYF
NA,NA,TRBJ1-1,TRBV6-5,TGTGCCAGCAGTTTTCTCTCCTCACAGGGCTTCACTGAAGCTTTCTTT,CASSFLSSQGFTEAFF
NA,NA,TRBJ2-1,TRBV27,TGTGCCAGCTCTTTTTGGGAGGACAATGAGCAGTTCTTC,CASSFWEDNEQFF
NA,TRBD1,TRBJ2-3,TRBV7-2,TGTGCCAGCAGCCCAAGGGACAGCCGAGATACGCAGTATTTT,CASSPRDSRDTQYF
once,TRBD2,TRBJ2-7,TRBV2,TGTGCCAGCAGTGCGATGGGACTAGATAACCCCGAGCAGTACTTC,CASSAMGLDNPEQYF
NA,TRBD1,TRBJ2-5,TRBV5-1,TGCGCCAGCAGCTTGGTAGGACAGGGGCCCCAAGAGACCCAGTACTTC,CASSLVGQGPQETQYF
NA,NA,TRBJ2-7,TRBV5-1,TGCGCCAGCAGCCCCGGACCACAGGGCTATGGGTCCTACGAGCAGTACTTC,CASSPGPQGYGSYEQYF
NA,TRBD2,TRBJ2-7,TRBV4-1,TGCGCCAGCAGCCCCCCGGCGGGAGTTTCAGGTTCGAGCGGCGAGCAGTACTTC,CASSPPAGVSGSSGEQYF
NA,TRBD1,TRBJ1-3,TRBV19,TGTGCCACCTCGAGGGGACAGGGGGTCGGAAACACCATATATTTT,CATSRGQGVGNTIYF
once,TRBD1,TRBJ2-7,TRBV2,TGTGCCAGCAGCGAAGGACAGGGTCCTTCCTACGAGCAGTACTTC,CASSEGQGPSYEQYF
NA,TRBD1,TRBJ2-1,TRBV18,TGTGCCAGCTCACCAAGCACAGGGGAATACAATGAGCAGTTCTTC,CASSPSTGEYNEQFF
NA,NA,TRBJ2-2,TRBV30,TGTGCCTGGAGTCCCCTTGGTGGGAGACCCGGGGAGCTGTTTTTT,CAWSPLGGRPGELFF
NA,NA,TRBJ2-4,TRBV28,TGTGCCAGCAGGGCCCCCGAGGGGGTCCTCGACAAAAACATTCAGTACTTC,CASRAPEGVLDKNIQYF
NA,TRBD1,TRBJ1-1,TRBV28,TGTGCCAGCAGTTTAACGACAGGGGGCAGGAACACTGAAGCTTTCTTT,CASSLTTGGRNTEAFF
few,TRBD1,TRBJ1-6,TRBV5-4,TGTGCCAGCAGCCCCGGACAGGGCAACACACCCCTCCACTTT,CASSPGQGNTPLHF